The 26 T cell receptor beta chains presented below share a single source sample, sequenced in a study of post-analysis software for immune sequencing data. Sequencing libraries made from TCR beta cDNA carried unique molecular identifiers. TCRdb redid the calling of the PCR reads with MiXCR, one entry per CDR3 protein. Seen here are roughly 600,000 distinct CDR3 sequences, 40% to 50% observed once, and the top ten hold under 2%. Antigens of these TCRs are unknown. Findings and caveats of the study: Patients showed TRBV5-6, TRBV5-1 and TRBV20-1 among five TRBV segments more frequent than in controls.

The sequencing sample was made of blood. These receptors all stem from a girl aged 10-17 years with multiple sclerosis.

The rearrangement joins TRBV10-3 to TRBJ2-1; D not resolved. Trimming cost V 4 bases and J 9 bases, with 10 bases left between them. This CDR3 has 12 residues. Germline-derived CDR1 and CDR2 are ENHRY and SYGVKD. The CDR3 protein is CAISGPLFEQFF. For the CDR3, the DNA is TGTGCCATCAGTGGCCCCCTGTTTGAGCAGTTCTTC.

This chain uses TRBV6-5 with TRBJ2-7; D possibly matches TRBD1 or TRBD2 (5 bases each). The CDR3 runs 14 residues. CDR1 and CDR2 from the germline V gene are MNHEY and SVGAGI. Deletions cut 4 bases from V and 2 bases from J, with 12 bases between. CDR3 in amino acids: CASSSGGFTYEQYF. The CDR3, as DNA: TGTGCCAGCAGTTCTGGGGGTTTCACCTACGAGCAGTACTTC.

The chain couples TRBV4-1 to TRBJ2-3; TRBD1 matches at 7 bases. Germline CDR1 reads MGHRA; CDR2 reads YSYEKL. The CDR3 runs to 20 residues. V shed 0 bases and J 1 base; nucleotides not matched to a gene: 16. The CDR3 reads CASSQEALRGQKGGTDTQYF. CDR3 DNA sequence: TGCGCCAGCAGCCAAGAGGCGCTCCGGGGACAGAAGGGGGGCACAGATACGCAGTATTTT.

The chain uses TRBV12-5 and TRBJ2-7; D not resolved. Germline lookup yields CDR1 LGHNT and CDR2 FRNRAP. The V end was cut by 0 bases, the J end by 7 bases, with 13 bases between. The CDR3 totals 14 residues. The CDR3 loop reads CASGLVPRSSEQYF. In DNA, the CDR3 is TGTGCTAGTGGTTTGGTTCCTCGTTCTTCGGAGCAGTACTTC.

This clonotype was picked up a small number of times. The chain uses TRBV7-9 and TRBJ2-4; TRBD2 matches at 7 bases. The end of the DNA is better explained by TRBJ2-7, so the J call may be wrong. Per the germline V gene, CDR1 is SEHNR and CDR2 is FQNEAQ (reference sequence). This CDR3 has 15 amino acids. The CDR3 region is CASSSKSGEVYEQYF. CDR3 nucleotides: TGTGCCAGCAGCTCCAAGAGCGGGGAAGTCTACGAGCAGTACTTC.

V gene TRBV29-1 combines with J gene TRBJ1-2, with 10 bases lining up with TRBD1. The CDR3 length is 14 residues. The V segment lost 1 base and the J segment 4 bases; nucleotides outside the gene matches: 3. In germline, CDR1 is SQVTM, CDR2 ANQGSEA. CDR3 nucleotides: TGCAGCGTTGAAGGACAGGGGGCGTTCTATGGCTACACCTTC. Translated, it gives CSVEGQGAFYGYTF.

The chain employs TRBV12-3 or TRBV12-4 and TRBJ2-7; D might be TRBD2 (6 bases). V dropped 4 bases and J dropped 0 bases, with 13 bases sitting between them. This CDR3 has 15 residues. For the CDR3, the DNA is TGTGCCAGCAGTTCACCGGGACTTTCCTCCTACGAGCAGTACTTC. Encoded protein: CASSSPGLSSYEQYF.

This clonotype was observed a handful of times. This chain links TRBV15 with TRBJ2-7; the D gene is possibly TRBD2 (6 bases). The CDR3 contains 15 residues. V dropped 0 bases and J dropped 3 bases, with 12 bases sitting between them. Germline-derived CDR1 and CDR2 are LNHNV and YYDKDF (reference sequence). The CDR3 sequence: CATSRDRDSYYEQYF. For the CDR3, the DNA is TGTGCCACCAGCAGAGACCGGGACTCCTACTACGAGCAGTACTTC.

Note on this clonotype: Relative to the germline gene, one junction end is altered; a read error may explain this. V gene TRBV24-1 combines with J gene TRBJ2-1, with 8 bases fitting TRBD2. Germline CDR1 KGHDR, CDR2 SFDVKD. The CDR3 has 14 amino acids. The CDR3 loop is CTTSPSGSLHDQFF. In DNA, the CDR3 is TGTACCACCAGTCCGAGCGGGAGTTTGCACGATCAGTTCTTC.

The chain carries TRBV6-5 and TRBJ1-4, with 9 bases fitting TRBD1. The CDR3 consists of 14 residues. V was clipped by 6 bases and J by 6 bases; unmatched bases: 5. CDR1 and CDR2 from the germline V gene are MNHEY and SVGAGI. CDR3 region: CASSRTGEDEKLFF. CDR3 nucleotides: TGTGCCAGCAGCCGGACAGGGGAGGATGAAAAACTGTTTTTT.

Written as DNA, the CDR3 is TGTGCCAGCAGCCCGTGGGGGGCCGCGTACGAGCAGTACTTC. Amino acids: CASSPWGAAYEQYF. The chain couples TRBV7-2 to TRBJ2-7; D tentatively fits TRBD1 or TRBD2 (6 bases each). Trimming stripped 5 bases from V and 4 bases from J, with 15 bases between. Germline CDR1 is SGHTA and CDR2 is FQGNSA. The length of the CDR3 is 14 residues.

This clonotype has more than one count but fewer than ten. The chain uses TRBV10-3 and TRBJ2-7; 8 bases agree with TRBD2. The CDR3 covers 14 residues. Trimming cost V 4 bases and J 5 bases; bases outside gene matches: 7. Germline lookup yields CDR1 ENHRY and CDR2 SYGVKD. The CDR3 sequence: CAISARGESNEQYF. In DNA, the CDR3 is TGTGCCATCAGTGCGCGGGGGGAGAGCAACGAGCAGTACTTC.

This clonotype was counted a few times. The rearrangement joins TRBV12-3 or TRBV12-4 to TRBJ2-3, with 7 nucleotides matching TRBD1. V lost 5 bases, J lost 3 bases, and 5 bases stayed unmatched. This CDR3 comprises 14 residues. CDR3 residues: CASSPGQETDTQYF. CDR3 sequence (DNA): TGTGCCAGCAGTCCCGGACAGGAAACAGATACGCAGTATTTT.

J is TRBJ1-2 and V is TRBV12-3 or TRBV12-4, with D unclear. V was trimmed by 2 bases and J by 4 bases, leaving 8 bases between them. This CDR3 is built from 13 residues. The CDR3 protein is CASSLSDRYGYTF. CDR3 coding DNA: TGTGCCAGCAGTTTATCAGACCGCTATGGCTACACCTTC.

The J gene is TRBJ1-5, the V gene TRBV6-1, with D unclear. Trimming stripped 4 bases from V and 1 base from J, with 14 bases between. The CDR3 runs to 16 residues. Germline lookup yields CDR1 MNHNS and CDR2 SASEGT. CDR3 residues: CASSVLGGMSNQPQHF. The CDR3 coding sequence is TGTGCCAGCAGTGTACTAGGAGGGATGAGCAATCAGCCCCAGCATTTT.

The V call is TRBV2, the J call TRBJ2-3; D assignment may be TRBD1 or TRBD2 (5 bases each). V shed 5 bases and J shed 5 bases, with 17 bases lying between them. CDR1 and CDR2 from the germline V gene are SNHLY and FYNNEI. The CDR3 has 15 residues. DNA for the CDR3: TGTGCCAGCAGTTCCGGGACCCCGTCGGGAGATACGCAGTATTTT. Residues: CASSSGTPSGDTQYF. The whole variable domain, filled in from reference TRBV2 and TRBJ2-3, reads EPEVTQTPSHQVTQMGQEVILRCVPISNHLYFYWYRQILGQKVEFLVSFYNNEISEKSEIFDDQFSVERPDGSNFTLKIRSTKLEDSAMYFCASSSGTPSGDTQYFGPGTRLTVL.

This clonotype was recorded a few times. The chain has TRBV12-3 or TRBV12-4 and TRBJ2-5, with D possibly TRBD2 on 6 matching bases. With 5 bases removed from V and 2 bases from J, the gap between germline ends came to 9 bases. The CDR3 has 13 amino acids. In DNA, the CDR3 is TGTGCCAGCAGTATCCGGGGGCAAGAGACCCAGTACTTC. Protein: CASSIRGQETQYF.

Only a few counts were recorded for this clonotype. This chain joins TRBV7-9 and TRBJ2-7, with TRBD1 matching 7 bases. This CDR3 is 14 amino acids long. From germline, CDR1 is SEHNR and CDR2 FQNEAQ (reference sequence). With 5 bases clipped from V and 4 bases from J, the junction kept 8 bases outside the gene matches. In nucleotides, the CDR3 is TGTGCCAGCAGCCCTACAGGGGTTCAGTACGAGCAGTACTTC. Translated: CASSPTGVQYEQYF.

The chain is built from TRBV5-1 and TRBJ2-7, with a weak D call TRBD1 (6 bases). The CDR3 has 15 amino acids. Germline V gene data show CDR1 as SGHRS and CDR2 as YFSETQ. The V and J ends lost 0 bases and 3 bases respectively, with 13 bases between them. CDR3 DNA sequence: TGCGCCAGCAGCTTGGAGCCAGGGGTTTTCTACGAGCAGTACTTC. Protein: CASSLEPGVFYEQYF.

This clonotype was seen a few times. The chain uses TRBV12-3 or TRBV12-4 and TRBJ2-1; 9 positions agree with TRBD2. After removal of 3 bases from V and 6 bases from J, the junction contained 9 bases not matched to a gene. This CDR3 spans 16 amino acids. In DNA, the CDR3 is TGTGCCAGCAGTTTGGCCATAGCGGGAGTGGGCAATGAGCAGTTCTTC. This gives the protein CASSLAIAGVGNEQFF.

This clonotype appeared a few times. The chain is built from TRBV7-2 and TRBJ1-2; TRBD1 matches at 11 bases. Germline V gene data show CDR1 as SGHTA and CDR2 as FQGNSA. This CDR3 has 13 residues. J was trimmed by 7 bases and V by 10 bases; bases with no gene match: 8. CDR3 nucleotides: TGTGCCACAGGGGGACAGGGGGTCTCTGGCTACACCTTC. Translating it yields CATGGQGVSGYTF.

This clonotype showed up many times. The V call is TRBV29-1, the J call TRBJ2-7; TRBD2 matches at 8 bases. Per the germline V gene, CDR1 is SQVTM and CDR2 is ANQGSEA. With V trimmed by 6 bases and J by 3 bases, 13 bases remained unmatched. The CDR3 consists of 15 residues. The CDR3 DNA sequence: TGCAGCGTCCCCCGGGAGCCCGGGGGGGGCTACGAGCAGTACTTC. It encodes CSVPREPGGGYEQYF.

This clonotype was found a few times. This chain uses TRBV27 with TRBJ2-7, with no clear D. In germline, CDR1 is MNHEY, CDR2 SMNVEV (reference sequence). Trimming left V 2 bases short and J 1 base short, with 6 bases between. The CDR3 contains 13 residues. The DNA of the CDR3 is TGTGCCAGCAGTTTAATAGGATCCTACGAGCAGTACTTC. Translating gives CASSLIGSYEQYF.

The rearrangement joins TRBV11-1 to TRBJ2-3; D remains ambiguous. The ends were cut back, 7 bases at V and 9 bases at J, with 14 bases in the middle. The CDR3 extends over 12 amino acids. The germline gives CDR1 SGHAT, CDR2 FQDESV (reference sequence). In DNA form, the CDR3 reads TGTGCCAGCACCCAGACCGGAAACACGCAGTATTTT. This gives the protein CASTQTGNTQYF.

The chain couples TRBV19 to TRBJ1-1, with 8 nucleotides matching TRBD1. V lost 7 bases and J lost 1; bases outside the gene matches: 14. Germline loops: CDR1 LNHDA, CDR2 SQIVND (reference sequence). The CDR3 is made up of 17 amino acids. The CDR3 DNA reads TGTGCCAGTATCCGCGGGGCAGGGGGCCATGCGAACACTGAAGCTTTCTTT. This gives the protein CASIRGAGGHANTEAFF.

This sequence joins TRBV2 and TRBJ2-2; the D is unclear. The CDR3 spans 14 residues. V lost 6 bases to trimming and J lost 6 bases, with 14 bases between them. Germline V gene sequence: CDR1 SNHLY, CDR2 FYNNEI. The CDR3 nucleotides are TGTGCCAGCAGCCCCCTACGCCAGGCCGGGGAGCTGTTTTTT. It encodes CASSPLRQAGELFF.